One sample yielded the 3 T cell receptor beta chains listed below, sequenced in a study of blood T cell repertoires in COVID-19. Profiled with immunoSEQ multiplex PCR; TCRdb holds only in-frame clones, not every one. The data hold hundreds of thousands of clones, with 80% to 90% observed a single time. The sample taken for sequencing was PBMCs or T cells enriched from blood (not recorded which). The origin of the receptors is a man aged 25 to 45 who had recovered from COVID-19.

V gene TRBV14 combines with J gene TRBJ1-2; D remains ambiguous. This CDR3 spans 13 amino acids. Germline V CDR1 and CDR2: SGHDN, FVKESK. The ends were cut back, 1 base at V and 4 bases at J, with 7 bases in the middle. CDR3 in amino acids: CASSQGGFYGYTF. As DNA, the CDR3 is TGTGCCAGCAGCCAAGGAGGGTTCTATGGCTACACCTTC.

The rearrangement joins TRBV6-1 to TRBJ1-4; D gene uncertain. Trimming pared 0 bases from V and 1 base from J, leaving 6 bases between. The germline CDR1 and CDR2 sequences are MNHNS and SASEGT. The CDR3 has 15 residues. CDR3 sequence reads: CASSEARGTNEKLFF. The CDR3, as DNA: TGTGCCAGCAGTGAAGCGCGGGGAACTAATGAAAAACTGTTTTTT.

The chain joins TRBV5-1 to TRBJ2-1, with 8 nucleotides matching TRBD2. V gave up 4 bases and J gave up 7 bases; unmatched junction bases: 13. Per germline, CDR1 SGHRS and CDR2 YFSETQ. The CDR3 runs 16 residues. CDR3: CASSPAAGALTNEQFF. The CDR3 DNA reads as TGCGCCAGCAGCCCAGCAGCGGGGGCCCTGACTAATGAGCAGTTCTTC. Combining the CDR3 with reference TRBV5-1 and TRBJ2-1 gives the whole variable domain KAGVTQTPRYLIKTRGQQVTLSCSPISGHRSVSWYQQTPGQGLQFLFEYFSETQRNKGNFPGRFSGRQFSNSRSEMNVSTLELGDSALYLCASSPAAGALTNEQFFGPGTRLTVL.